This T cell receptor (beta chain) was recorded in a study of T-cell reconstitution after alpha-beta-depleted transplantation in children. Preparation of the TCRbeta library involved a method that used unique molecular identifiers. TCRdb independently ran MiXCR on the PCR reads; one entry per CDR3 protein. The sample contains 84,000 or so distinct CDR3 sequences, around 15% of which appear only once. Details on this clonotype: The antigen is undetermined.

General observations from the study: T-cell counts and diversity at one year post-transplant came mainly from newly produced T cells. Recipient T cells and thymic progenitors that survived gave rise to the high TCRbeta diversity observed at day 60 in some patients. It was reported that alpha-beta T cells came from several hundred expanded graft clones (about two months after transplant).

Sequencing was performed on PBMCs, mostly from graft donor cells, taken 180 days after TCRalphabeta/CD19-depleted stem cell transplant. This sequence was found in a male patient between 2 and 10 years old who had a stem cell transplant for acute lymphoblastic leukemia, so the T cells may come from the graft donor.

This chain's CDR3 is CSAAVGVRETQYF. The CDR3 DNA sequence: TGCAGTGCTGCCGTAGGGGTACGGGAGACCCAGTACTTC. The genes are TRBV20-1 and TRBJ2-5, with D perhaps matching TRBD1 (5 bases). Germline V gives CDR1 DFQATT, CDR2 SNEGSKA (reference sequence). Trimming took off 5 bases at V and 5 bases at J, with 15 bases between the two ends. CDR3 length: 13 amino acids.